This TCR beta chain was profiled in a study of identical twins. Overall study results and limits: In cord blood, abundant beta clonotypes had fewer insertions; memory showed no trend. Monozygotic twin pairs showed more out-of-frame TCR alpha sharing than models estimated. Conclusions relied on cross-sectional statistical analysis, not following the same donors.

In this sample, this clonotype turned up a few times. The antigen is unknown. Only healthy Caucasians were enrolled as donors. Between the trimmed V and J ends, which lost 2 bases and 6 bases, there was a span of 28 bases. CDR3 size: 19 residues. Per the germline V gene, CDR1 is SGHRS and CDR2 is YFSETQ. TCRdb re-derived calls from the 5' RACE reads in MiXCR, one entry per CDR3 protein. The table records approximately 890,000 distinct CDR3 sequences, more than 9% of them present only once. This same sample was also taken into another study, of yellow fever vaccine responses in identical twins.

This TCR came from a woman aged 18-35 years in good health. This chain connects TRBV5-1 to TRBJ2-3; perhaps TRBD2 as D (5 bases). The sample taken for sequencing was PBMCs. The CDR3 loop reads CASSFTNSSSWRTGDTQYF. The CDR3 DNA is TGCGCCAGCAGCTTCACAAATTCCTCTAGCTGGAGGACTGGGGATACGCAGTATTTT.